These 15 T cell receptor beta chains share one sample of origin, sequenced in a study of T cell clones after liver transplantation. Method: immunoSEQ multiplex PCR; TCRdb's copy keeps in-frame clones and lacks some. The data contain tens of thousands of clones, approximately 80% of them singletons. Source: CD4+ T cells from blood, taken around 50 months after liver transplant. The receptors here all came from a human patient who received a liver transplant. Among the T cells, some may be from the graft donor.

The gene calls are TRBV7-2 and TRBJ2-1, with TRBD1 matching 7 bases. This CDR3 region has 14 residues. V lost 1 base and J lost 8; bases outside the gene matches: 5. Germline-derived CDR1 and CDR2 are SGHTA and FQGNSA. CDR3 residues: CASSLEGGRDEQFF. CDR3 coding DNA: TGTGCCAGCAGCTTAGAAGGGGGCCGGGATGAGCAGTTCTTC. The variable domain in full, with the rest retrieved from reference TRBV7-2 and TRBJ2-1, is GAGVSQSPSNKVTEKGKDVELRCDPISGHTALYWYRQSLGQGLEFLIYFQGNSAPDKSGLPSDRFSAERTGGSVSTLTIQRTQQEDSAVYLCASSLEGGRDEQFFGPGTRLTVL.

This clone was counted between two and nine times. The rearrangement uses TRBV6-6 and TRBJ1-1; no clear D gene. Germline V CDR1 and CDR2: MNHNY, SVGAGI (reference sequence). V was clipped by 6 bases and J by 2 bases, with 10 bases between them. CDR3 length: 13 amino acids. The CDR3 coding sequence is TGTGCCAGCAGGGTACGGCCCAACACTGAAGCTTTCTTT. As protein: CASRVRPNTEAFF.

The V call is TRBV19, the J call TRBJ2-5; D ambiguous. Trimming removed 6 bases at V and 2 bases at J, with 13 bases between. This CDR3 is built from 14 residues. CDR1 LNHDA and CDR2 SQIVND come from the germline V gene (reference sequence). The CDR3 region has the DNA TGTGCCAGTAGCCTGTGGGTGTCTCAAGAGACCCAGTACTTC. Residues: CASSLWVSQETQYF. Full variable domain (remainder filled in from reference TRBV19 and TRBJ2-5): DGGITQSPKYLFRKEGQNVTLSCEQNLNHDAMYWYRQDPGQGLRLIYYSQIVNDFQKGDIAEGYSVSREKKESFPLTVTSAQKNPTAFYLCASSLWVSQETQYFGPGTRLLVL.

V is TRBV6-6 and J is TRBJ2-1; 8 bases are shared with TRBD1. The ends lost 5 bases at V and 9 bases at J; junction bases unmatched: 6. The germline V gene encodes CDR1 MNHNY and CDR2 SVGAGI (reference sequence). CDR3 length equals 13 residues. This CDR3 is CASSRQGSSEQFF. The CDR3 DNA reads as TGTGCCAGCAGTAGACAGGGGAGTTCTGAGCAGTTCTTC.

The chain is built from TRBV29-1 and TRBJ2-1; D is uncertain. Germline values: CDR1 SQVTM, CDR2 ANQGSEA. The CDR3 loop spans 12 amino acids. Deletions cut 6 bases from V and 9 bases from J, with 15 bases between. CDR3 residues: CSVSLLPGEQFF. The CDR3 coding sequence is TGCAGCGTCTCCCTACTACCGGGTGAGCAGTTCTTC.

The gene calls are TRBV18 and TRBJ2-3, with no clear D. Per the germline V gene, CDR1 is KGHSH and CDR2 is LQKENI. The CDR3 sequence is 14 residues long. Trimming stripped 4 bases from V and 6 bases from J, with 14 bases between. As DNA, the CDR3 is TGTGCCAGCTCACAGTACAAGAAGTACGATACGCAGTATTTT. Translated, it gives CASSQYKKYDTQYF.

The chain recombines TRBV11-2 with TRBJ2-7, with D possibly being TRBD1 (5 bases). V was shortened by 1 base and J by 0 bases, with 16 bases between the two germline ends. Germline lookup yields CDR1 SGHAT and CDR2 FQNNGV. The CDR3 loop spans 17 amino acids. CDR3 sequence reads: CASSLAADRYYSYEQYF. CDR3 nucleotides: TGTGCCAGCAGCTTAGCTGCCGACAGATATTACTCCTACGAGCAGTACTTC.

The chain combines TRBV7-9 with TRBJ1-1, with D maybe TRBD1 (5 bases). From germline, CDR1 is SEHNR and CDR2 FQNEAQ (reference sequence). This CDR3 has 15 residues. V dropped 6 bases and J dropped 11 bases, with 25 bases sitting between them. The CDR3 loop is CASRTEAGQAGAAFF. The CDR3 nucleotides are TGTGCCAGCAGAACAGAAGCTGGGCAGGCCGGGGCGGCTTTCTTT.

The chain has TRBV6-5 and TRBJ2-7; D may be TRBD2 (6 bases). The CDR3 consists of 14 residues. The germline V gene has CDR1 MNHEY and CDR2 SVGAGI. The V gene lost 2 bases and the J gene lost 6 bases, with 14 bases spanning the gap. CDR3 bases: TGTGCCAGCAGTTACGCGGACTACGGAACCGAGCAGTACTTC. Its translation: CASSYADYGTEQYF.

This clone showed up just a few times. This chain uses TRBV4-1 with TRBJ2-6; no definite D call. V was clipped by 0 bases and J by 0 bases, with 9 bases between them. Germline values: CDR1 MGHRA, CDR2 YSYEKL. This CDR3 region has 17 residues. The DNA of the CDR3 is TGCGCCAGCAGCCAAGAAGCCGGTATCTCTGGGGCCAACGTCCTGACTTTC. As protein: CASSQEAGISGANVLTF.

The chain is built from TRBV7-2 and TRBJ2-2; no clear D gene. CDR1 is SGHTA, CDR2 FQGNSA, per germline. This CDR3 is 12 amino acids long. Trimming pared 5 bases from V and 0 bases from J, leaving 1 base between. The CDR3 DNA reads TGTGCCAGCAGCCCGAACACCGGGGAGCTGTTTTTT. Its translation is CASSPNTGELFF.

This clone was counted a single time. The chain combines TRBV6-5 with TRBJ2-7; TRBD1 is a possible D gene (6 bases). The V and J ends lost 8 bases and 9 bases respectively, with 14 bases between them. Germline V CDR1 and CDR2: MNHEY, SVGAGI. This CDR3 comprises 11 residues. The CDR3 DNA follows: TGTGCCAGCCTCTCAGGGGTCGGGCAGTACTTC. Protein sequence: CASLSGVGQYF.

V and J are TRBV5-6 and TRBJ2-4; D might be TRBD2 (5 bases). The CDR3 is 16 residues long. Germline V CDR1 and CDR2: SGHDT, YYEEEE. The V end lost 5 bases, the J end lost 6 bases, and 21 bases lay between the germline ends. CDR3 DNA: TGTGCCAGCAGTTCACCCGCAGGACTGAGGAGAAACATTCAGTACTTC. As protein: CASSSPAGLRRNIQYF. The whole variable domain, remainder taken from reference TRBV5-6 and TRBJ2-4, is DAGVTQSPTHLIKTRGQQVTLRCSPKSGHDTVSWYQQALGQGPQFIFQYYEEEERQRGNFPDRFSGHQFPNYSSELNVNALLLGDSALYLCASSSPAGLRRNIQYFGAGTRLSVL.

The chain employs TRBV27 and TRBJ2-1, with 9 bases fitting TRBD1. From germline, CDR1 is MNHEY and CDR2 SMNVEV (reference sequence). J was trimmed by 8 bases and V by 2 bases; bases with no gene match: 16. CDR3 length: 18 amino acids. The CDR3 region is CASSLKGWRRQGVDEQFF. For the CDR3, the DNA is TGTGCCAGCAGTTTAAAAGGGTGGAGGAGACAGGGGGTAGATGAGCAGTTCTTC.

The chain couples TRBV7-2 to TRBJ2-6; unclear D gene. In germline, CDR1 is SGHTA, CDR2 FQGNSA. V was cut by 3 bases and J by 0 bases, with 6 bases left in between. This CDR3 spans 15 amino acids. The CDR3 loop reads CASSLGLSGANVLTF. The CDR3 DNA sequence: TGTGCCAGCAGCTTGGGCCTCTCTGGGGCCAACGTCCTGACTTTC. Using reference TRBV7-2 and TRBJ2-6 for the parts outside the CDR3, the full variable domain is GAGVSQSPSNKVTEKGKDVELRCDPISGHTALYWYRQSLGQGLEFLIYFQGNSAPDKSGLPSDRFSAERTGGSVSTLTIQRTQQEDSAVYLCASSLGLSGANVLTFGAGSRLTVL.